The TCR beta chain under discussion was sequenced for a study of shared clonotypes between healthy human individuals. The germline CDR1 and CDR2 sequences are SGDLS and YYNGEE. Trimming shortened V by 0 bases and J by 0 bases, and 10 bases separated the two germline ends. The length of the CDR3 is 16 residues. This clone showed up just once. Profiling relied on immunoSEQ multiplex PCR, and the TCRdb table lists in-frame clones only, not all of them. There are 2 million to 3 million clones in the sample; 93% occur only once, and approximately 0.37% lies in the top ten. This TCR was sampled from a man aged 18-30 years in good health. Some clones in this sample may be carry-over from other donors' samples. V is TRBV9 and J is TRBJ1-3; no clear D gene. Specimen: naive CD4+ T cells from PBMCs. The subset: CD45RA+ positively selected. The CDR3, as DNA: TGTGCCAGCAGCGTAGTCCCAGCCTTCTCTGGAAACACCATATATTTT. Protein: CASSVVPAFSGNTIYF.